The clone carrying this TCR beta chain was counted many times. Its antigen remains unknown. The stable label applied to hyperthyroidism with no ophthalmopathy within 18 months of follow-up. What supplied the PBMCs was about 9.8 ml of fresh peripheral blood. The entry originates in a study of Graves' ophthalmopathy and Graves' hyperthyroidism. About the study: Specimen type is peripheral blood, obtained at initial diagnosis before any treatment.

Study-wide findings and caveats: Blood also held most thyroid clonotypes expanded above 0.001 frequency.

CDR3 regions of TCR beta were amplified from RNA transcripts. RT-PCR in the first round used HTBI primers; a second-round multiplex PCR followed. TCRdb re-analysed the multiplex PCR reads in MiXCR, keeping a single row per CDR3 protein. The sample has 400,000 or so distinct CDR3 sequences, 15% seen once. The TCR was taken from a woman aged 18 to 35 with stable Graves' hyperthyroidism. Sequencing used peripheral blood.

The CDR3 coding sequence is TGTGCCAGCGGCCTGCATGGACAGGGGGCCGATGGCTACACCTTC. It translates to CASGLHGQGADGYTF. The chain has TRBV28 and TRBJ1-2, with 11 nucleotides matching TRBD1. The CDR3 consists of 15 residues. J was trimmed by 6 bases and V by 8 bases; bases with no gene match: 11. The germline gives CDR1 MDHEN, CDR2 SYDVKM.